This T cell receptor (beta chain) stems from a study of control samples from healthy donors and cancer patients. The germline V and J ends were trimmed by 8 bases and 5 bases, with 15 bases remaining between them. The CDR3 spans 13 residues. Germline CDR1 and CDR2: MNHEY and SMNVEV (reference sequence). Profiling relied on immunoSEQ multiplex PCR, and the TCRdb table lists in-frame clones only, not all of them. The table includes hundreds of thousands of clones, around 79% detected once. The V and J genes are TRBV27 and TRBJ1-1, with D possibly TRBD1 on 5 matching bases. Sequenced input: PBMCs. The receptor comes from an older woman with lung cancer. CDR3 sequence: CASRPGGLTEAFF. The CDR3 coding sequence is TGTGCCAGCCGACCTGGGGGGTTGACTGAAGCTTTCTTT.